The entry below describes one TCR beta chain. Its antigen remains unknown. The data were taken from a study of T cells after posttransplantation cyclophosphamide. Whole-study results and caveats: Later post-transplant blood repertoires were often dominated by donor CD8+ memory clones. TRB overlap between skin or GI tissue T cells and blood was limited. Recipient CMV seropositivity and CMV reactivation strongly tracked TRB clonality.

CDR3 length: 17 residues. Trimming removed 5 bases from V and 1 base from J, with 15 bases in between. Germline V gene lookup returns CDR1 SGHTA and CDR2 FQGNSA. Sequenced by immunoSEQ multiplex PCR; TCRdb stores in-frame clones only, minus some. Of approximately 56,000 clones in the sample, 85% to 95% are singletons; the top ten hold 2.5% to 3%. This related bone marrow graft donor gave peripheral blood on the day of marrow donation. The V call is TRBV7-2, the J call TRBJ2-6; the D is unclear. This receptor was taken from a woman aged 25-40 years in good health and a related stem cell transplant donor. The source material was PBMCs. The CDR3 region is CASSIIDRVSGANVLTF. CDR3 nucleotides: TGTGCCAGCAGCATTATTGACCGGGTATCTGGGGCCAACGTCCTGACTTTC.